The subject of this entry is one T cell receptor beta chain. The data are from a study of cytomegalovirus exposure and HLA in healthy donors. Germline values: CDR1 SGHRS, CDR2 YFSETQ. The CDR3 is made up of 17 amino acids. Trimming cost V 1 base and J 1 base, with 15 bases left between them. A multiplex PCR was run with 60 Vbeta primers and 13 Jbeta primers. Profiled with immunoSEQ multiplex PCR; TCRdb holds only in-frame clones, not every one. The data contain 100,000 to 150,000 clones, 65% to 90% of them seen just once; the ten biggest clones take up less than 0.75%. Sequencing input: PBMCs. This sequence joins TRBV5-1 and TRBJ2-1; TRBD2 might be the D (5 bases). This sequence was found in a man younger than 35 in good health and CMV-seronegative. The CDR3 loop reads CASSLQAMGRSYNEQFF. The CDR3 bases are TGCGCCAGCAGCTTGCAGGCGATGGGGAGATCCTACAATGAGCAGTTCTTC.